This TCR beta chain emerged from a study of T-cell reconstitution after alpha-beta-depleted transplantation in children. Preparation of the TCRbeta library used unique molecular identifiers. TCRdb reprocessed the PCR reads via MiXCR and lists one record per CDR3 protein. In the table there are under 850,000 distinct CDR3 sequences, 10% to 15% of which are singletons. There are many counts of this clonotype. V was cut by 8 bases and J by 8 bases, with 12 bases left in between. The CDR3 contains 11 residues. This TCR was sampled from a girl aged 2-15 years with congenital amegakaryocytic thrombocytopenia, due to receive a stem cell transplant. V is TRBV12-3 or TRBV12-4 and J is TRBJ1-1, with a tentative D call TRBD1 (5 bases). The input for sequencing was PBMCs, taken before TCRalphabeta/CD19-depleted stem cell transplant. As DNA, the CDR3 is TGTGCCAGCTATTGGGGGTCCGAAGCTTTCTTT. This sequence encodes CASYWGSEAFF.